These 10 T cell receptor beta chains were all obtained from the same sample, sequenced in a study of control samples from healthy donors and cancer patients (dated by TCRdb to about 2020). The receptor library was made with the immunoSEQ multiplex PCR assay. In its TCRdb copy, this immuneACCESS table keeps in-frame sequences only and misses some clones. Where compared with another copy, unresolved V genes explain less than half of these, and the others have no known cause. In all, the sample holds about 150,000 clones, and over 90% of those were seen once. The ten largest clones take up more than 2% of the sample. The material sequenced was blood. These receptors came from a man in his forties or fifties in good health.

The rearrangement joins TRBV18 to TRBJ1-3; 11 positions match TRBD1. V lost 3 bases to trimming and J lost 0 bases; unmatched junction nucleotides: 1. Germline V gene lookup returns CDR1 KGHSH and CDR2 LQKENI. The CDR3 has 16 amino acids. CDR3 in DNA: TGTGCCAGCTCACCCGGGACAGGGGGCTCTGGAAACACCATATATTTT. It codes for CASSPGTGGSGNTIYF.

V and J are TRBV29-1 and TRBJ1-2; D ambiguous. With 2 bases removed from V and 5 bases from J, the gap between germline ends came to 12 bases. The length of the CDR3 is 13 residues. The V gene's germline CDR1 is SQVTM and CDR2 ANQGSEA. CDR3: CSVETGARYGYTF. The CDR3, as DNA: TGCAGCGTTGAAACCGGAGCCAGGTATGGCTACACCTTC.

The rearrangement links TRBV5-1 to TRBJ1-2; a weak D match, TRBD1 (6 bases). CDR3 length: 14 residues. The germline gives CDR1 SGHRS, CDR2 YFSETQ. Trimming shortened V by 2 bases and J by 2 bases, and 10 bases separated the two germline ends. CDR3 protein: CASSFQGTNYGYTF. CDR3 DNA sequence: TGCGCCAGCAGCTTTCAGGGGACCAACTATGGCTACACCTTC.

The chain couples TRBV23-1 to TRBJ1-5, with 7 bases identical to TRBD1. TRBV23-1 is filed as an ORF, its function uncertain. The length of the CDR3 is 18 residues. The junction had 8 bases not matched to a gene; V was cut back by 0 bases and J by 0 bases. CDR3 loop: CASSQSPAGTASNQPQHF. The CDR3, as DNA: TGCGCCAGCAGTCAATCTCCAGCCGGGACAGCTAGCAATCAGCCCCAGCATTTT.

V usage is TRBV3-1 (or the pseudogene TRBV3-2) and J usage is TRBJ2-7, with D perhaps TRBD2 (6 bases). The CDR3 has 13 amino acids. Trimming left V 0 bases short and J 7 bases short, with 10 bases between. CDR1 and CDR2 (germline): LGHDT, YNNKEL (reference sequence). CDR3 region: CASSQDGGNEQYF. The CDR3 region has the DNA TGTGCCAGCAGCCAAGATGGAGGGAATGAGCAGTACTTC.

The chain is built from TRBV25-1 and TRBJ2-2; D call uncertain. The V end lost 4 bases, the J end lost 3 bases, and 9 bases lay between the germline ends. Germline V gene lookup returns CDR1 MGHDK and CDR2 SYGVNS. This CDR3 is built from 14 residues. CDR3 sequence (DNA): TGTGCCAGCAGTGTTCAAAGGGACACCGGGGAGCTGTTTTTT. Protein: CASSVQRDTGELFF.

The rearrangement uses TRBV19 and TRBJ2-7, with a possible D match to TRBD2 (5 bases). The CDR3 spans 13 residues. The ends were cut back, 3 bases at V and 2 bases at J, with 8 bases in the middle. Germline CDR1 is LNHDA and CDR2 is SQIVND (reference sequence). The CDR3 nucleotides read TGTGCCAGTAGTATCGGGATGGCCTACGAGCAGTACTTC. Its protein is CASSIGMAYEQYF.

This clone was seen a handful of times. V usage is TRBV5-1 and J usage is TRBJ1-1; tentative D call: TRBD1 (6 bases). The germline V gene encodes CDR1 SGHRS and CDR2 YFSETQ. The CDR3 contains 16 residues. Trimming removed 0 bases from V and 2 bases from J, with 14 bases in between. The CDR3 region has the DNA TGCGCCAGCAGCTTGGAACCTAACAGGGCTAACACTGAAGCTTTCTTT. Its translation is CASSLEPNRANTEAFF.

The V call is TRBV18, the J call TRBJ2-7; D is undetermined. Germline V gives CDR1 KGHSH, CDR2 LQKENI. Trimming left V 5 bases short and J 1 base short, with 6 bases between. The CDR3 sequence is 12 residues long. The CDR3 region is CASSSKSYEQYF. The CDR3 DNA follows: TGTGCCAGCTCATCCAAATCCTACGAGCAGTACTTC. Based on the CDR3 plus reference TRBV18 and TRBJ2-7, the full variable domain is NAGVMQNPRHLVRRRGQEARLRCSPMKGHSHVYWYRQLPEEGLKFMVYLQKENIIDESGMPKERFSAEFPKEGPSILRIQQVVRGDSAAYFCASSSKSYEQYFGPGTRLTVT.

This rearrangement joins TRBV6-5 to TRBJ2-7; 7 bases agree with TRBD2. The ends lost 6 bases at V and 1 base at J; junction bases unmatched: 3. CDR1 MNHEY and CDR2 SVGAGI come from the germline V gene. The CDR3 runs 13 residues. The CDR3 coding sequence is TGTGCCAGCAGCCGGGACTATTCCTACGAGCAGTACTTC. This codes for CASSRDYSYEQYF.